This note documents a single TCR beta chain sequence. One entry per CDR3 protein results from TCRdb running MiXCR on the 5' RACE reads. Of hundreds of thousands of distinct CDR3 sequences listed, approximately 13% were seen once; the top ten hold over 12%. Per germline, CDR1 LNHNV and CDR2 YYDKDF (reference sequence). The ends lost 2 bases at V and 4 bases at J; junction bases unmatched: 11. The CDR3 extends over 18 amino acids. The data are from a study of T cells after yellow fever vaccination. The V and J genes are TRBV15 and TRBJ2-6, with 7 nucleotides matching TRBD1. This clonotype was sampled from a man aged 25 to 40 who received the YFV17D yellow fever vaccine. Here the sequenced sample was PBMCs, taken on the day of the yellow fever booster vaccination. The CDR3 loop reads CATSRTRQGFSGANVLTF. The DNA for the CDR3 is TGTGCCACCAGCAGAACTAGACAGGGATTTTCCGGGGCCAACGTCCTGACTTTC.